Listed below are T cell receptor beta chains from one sample, sequenced in a study of blood T cells in healthy people across ages. MiXCR was run by TCRdb on the 5' RACE reads, yielding one entry per CDR3 protein. Of roughly 2 million distinct CDR3 sequences listed, less than 50% were seen once; the top ten hold approximately 2.1%. The sequenced material came from blood. Every receptor here comes from a woman in her forties in good health. CDR3s include the opening cysteine and the closing phenylalanine or tryptophan. A D gene is named only where the DNA matches it firmly. Rows give clone size only sometimes, using once, few, many, or a class for an expanded clone.

J gene | V gene | clone size | D gene | CDR3 DNA | CDR3 protein
TRBJ2-5 | TRBV4-3 | NA | TRBD2 | TGCGCCAGCAGCCACGCGCATGCGGGGGGTTCTACGTACCAAGAGACCCAGTACTTC | CASSHAHAGGSTYQETQYF
TRBJ2-3 | TRBV6-1 | NA | TRBD2 | TGTGTCAGCAGTGAAGGAACCTCGACTAGCGGGGGGACAGATACGCAGTATTTT | CVSSEGTSTSGGTDTQYF
TRBJ1-4 | TRBV9 | NA | NA | TGTGCCAGCAGCCAGACCCAGGGGCAGGAGAAACTGTTTTTT | CASSQTQGQEKLFF
TRBJ2-6 | TRBV28 | NA | NA | TGTGCCAGCAATACAGAAGTATTCTCTGGGGCCAACGTCCTGACTTTC | CASNTEVFSGANVLTF
TRBJ2-5 | TRBV7-9 | few | NA | TGTGCCAGCAGCTCACACTCAGGCGGAGAGACCCAGTACTTC | CASSSHSGGETQYF
TRBJ2-1 | TRBV5-1 | NA | NA | TGCGCCAGCATCCCTGATGGGACGGACAATGAGCAGTTCTTC | CASIPDGTDNEQFF
TRBJ2-7 | TRBV27 | once | NA | TGTGCCAGCAGTTTATCTGGTAGTGGCTTCTACGAGCAGTACTTC | CASSLSGSGFYEQYF
TRBJ2-3 | TRBV4-3 | NA | TRBD2 | TGCGCCAGCAGCCAAGCGCCTAGCGGGGTTAGCACAGATACGCAGTATTTT | CASSQAPSGVSTDTQYF
TRBJ2-5 | TRBV7-9 | NA | NA | TGTGCCAGCAGCGTTCAGGACAGAACGTACCAAGAGACCCAGTACTTC | CASSVQDRTYQETQYF
TRBJ2-3 | TRBV5-1 | few | NA | TGCGCCAGCAGCCGAGCTAGCGCTAGCACAGATACGCAGTATTTT | CASSRASASTDTQYF
TRBJ2-5 | TRBV19 | NA | NA | TGTGCCAGTAGTGAGGGCCCACAGAATGGAGAGACCCAGTACTTC | CASSEGPQNGETQYF
TRBJ1-5 | TRBV28 | NA | NA | TGTGCCAGCAGTGCACAGGATCAGCCCCAGCATTTT | CASSAQDQPQHF
TRBJ2-7 | TRBV20-1 | few | NA | TGCAGTGCTGAGGACCAGGTCCACGAGCAGTACTTC | CSAEDQVHEQYF
TRBJ2-5 | TRBV6-2/TRBV6-3 | once | NA | TGTGCCAGCATCCAAGATAGGTGGCAAGAGACCCAGTACTTC | CASIQDRWQETQYF
TRBJ1-1 | TRBV2 | NA | NA | TGTGCCAGCATAACCCCTGCGTCCACTGAAGCTTTCTTT | CASITPASTEAFF
TRBJ1-3 | TRBV9 | NA | NA | TGTGCCAGCAGCGTAGCAGTGGCAGGTCTAAACACCATATATTTT | CASSVAVAGLNTIYF
TRBJ2-1 | TRBV12-3/TRBV12-4 | NA | NA | TGTGCCAGCACCAGGGTGGTCTCCTACAATGAGCAGTTCTTC | CASTRVVSYNEQFF
TRBJ1-2 | TRBV27 | few | NA | TGTGCCAGCAGTTTATCAGGGGTCTATGGCTACACCTTC | CASSLSGVYGYTF
TRBJ2-6 | TRBV29-1 | NA | NA | TGCAGCGTTGATGTCTCTGGGGCCAACGTCCTGACTTTC | CSVDVSGANVLTF
TRBJ2-1 | TRBV6-4 | once | TRBD2 | TGTGCCAGCAGTGTGGGAGGGGAGCGGGGCTACAATGAGCAGTTCTTC | CASSVGGERGYNEQFF
TRBJ2-7 | TRBV5-1 | NA | NA | TGCGCCAGCAGGGAGAACGGGGGCCCCTCATACGAGCAGTACTTC | CASRENGGPSYEQYF
TRBJ2-7 | TRBV12-3/TRBV12-4 | NA | NA | TGTGCCAGCAGTTTTCCGGACGGGGGTTACAATGAGCAGTACTTC | CASSFPDGGYNEQYF
TRBJ2-1 | TRBV10-3 | NA | TRBD1 | TGTGCCATCAAACGGGACAGAAGTGAGCAGTTCTTC | CAIKRDRSEQFF
TRBJ1-4 | TRBV12-3/TRBV12-4 | many | NA | TGTGCCAGCAGTTTACGCGGGGGTGGTGAAAAACTGTTTTTT | CASSLRGGGEKLFF
TRBJ2-1 | TRBV6-6 | NA | NA | TGTGCCAGCAGTTCCCTAGTTGACAACAATGAGCAGTTCTTC | CASSSLVDNNEQFF
TRBJ2-7 | TRBV29-1 | many | NA | TGCAGCGTTGTCGTAGGGACAACCTACGAGCAGTACTTC | CSVVVGTTYEQYF
TRBJ1-6 | TRBV27 | few | NA | TGTGCCAGCAGTTCCGAGACAGTCCCTAATTCACCCCTCCACTTT | CASSSETVPNSPLHF
TRBJ2-3 | TRBV29-1 | NA | TRBD1 | TGCAGCGTTGGGGATACAGGGGTGAGGGCAGATACGCAGTATTTT | CSVGDTGVRADTQYF
TRBJ2-7 | TRBV24-1 | few | TRBD1 | TGTGCCACCAGTGATCCCCCGGGACAGGGGGTTCTGAAGCAGTACTTC | CATSDPPGQGVLKQYF
TRBJ2-3 | TRBV27 | NA | TRBD2 | TGTGCCAGCAGTTTATCGGGCCCACTAGCGGGGGGGCCACGAGATACGCAGTATTTT | CASSLSGPLAGGPRDTQYF
TRBJ2-7 | TRBV4-1 | many | TRBD2 | TGCGCCAGCAGCCAAGATGCCGCGGGGGGGAGAGAGCAGTACTTC | CASSQDAAGGREQYF
TRBJ1-2 | TRBV7-9 | few | NA | TGTGCCAGCAGCTTAGAGGATGGCTACACCTTC | CASSLEDGYTF
TRBJ2-5 | TRBV6-2/TRBV6-3 | NA | NA | TGTGCCAGCAGTTACCCCTCCTCCGGGGGACCTAAAGAGACCCAGTACTTC | CASSYPSSGGPKETQYF
TRBJ1-2 | TRBV6-2/TRBV6-3 | NA | NA | TGTGCCAGCAGTTCGGGACCGCCGGAATATGGCTACACCTTC | CASSSGPPEYGYTF
TRBJ2-7 | TRBV12-3/TRBV12-4 | few | NA | TGTGCCAGCAGTCCTAATAGAGATACCTACGAGCAGTACTTC | CASSPNRDTYEQYF
TRBJ1-4 | TRBV27 | few | NA | TGTGCCAGCTCCATCAGGGGCCGGGGGGCGAATAATGAAAAACTGTTTTTT | CASSIRGRGANNEKLFF
TRBJ1-6 | TRBV5-8 | NA | NA | TGTGCCAGCAGCTGGAGTGTTAGCTCCTATAATTCACCCCTCCACTTT | CASSWSVSSYNSPLHF
TRBJ1-4 | TRBV20-1 | NA | NA | TGCGGTTTCTTTGGGTCTAGTGAAAAACTGTTTTTT | CGFFGSSEKLFF
TRBJ2-1 | TRBV7-9 | NA | NA | TGTGCCAGCAGCTTAGCCAGGGGCCCCCCGGACAATGAGCAGTTCTTC | CASSLARGPPDNEQFF
TRBJ2-7 | TRBV7-2 | few | NA | TGTGCCAGCAGCTTAGCCATGACAGGCTCTGGCGAGCAGTACTTC | CASSLAMTGSGEQYF
TRBJ2-1 | TRBV7-3 | NA | TRBD2 | TGTGCCAGCGGACTAGCGGGGGGACTTAACAATGAGCAGTTCTTC | CASGLAGGLNNEQFF
TRBJ2-1 | TRBV5-4 | NA | NA | TGTGCCAGCAGCGCAACCCGACAGGCCGGACGGTTCTTC | CASSATRQAGRFF
TRBJ1-5 | TRBV27 | NA | NA | TGTGCCAGCAGCCCCCGCAAGCAGGAGTTTCAGCCCCAGCATTTT | CASSPRKQEFQPQHF
TRBJ2-3 | TRBV7-2 | once | NA | TGTGCCAGCAGCCCGCAGGACCGGGGAGATACGCAGTATTTT | CASSPQDRGDTQYF
TRBJ2-7 | TRBV29-1 | few | NA | TGCAGCGTTGAAGTGGGGGCCGGGGGCGAGCAGTACTTC | CSVEVGAGGEQYF
TRBJ2-1 | TRBV27 | NA | TRBD1 | TGTGCCAGCAGTTTTTCCGGGACAGGGACCAATGAGCAGTTCTTC | CASSFSGTGTNEQFF
TRBJ1-2 | TRBV11-2 | NA | TRBD1 | TGTGCCAGCAGCTTTCACGGGACAGGCCCGCGCTCGTCCTATGGCTACACCTTC | CASSFHGTGPRSSYGYTF
TRBJ2-5 | TRBV29-1 | NA | TRBD2 | TGCAGCGTTGAGGAATGGACTAGCGAAGAGACCCAGTACTTC | CSVEEWTSEETQYF
TRBJ2-3 | TRBV7-2 | NA | TRBD2 | TGTGCCAGCAGCTTCCGACTAGCTGCAGATACGCAGTATTTT | CASSFRLAADTQYF
TRBJ2-4 | TRBV5-6 | NA | NA | TGTGCCAGCAGCTTGGGAGGTACAGGCAAAAACATTCAGTACTTC | CASSLGGTGKNIQYF
TRBJ2-5 | TRBV7-2 | many | TRBD2 | TGTGCCAGCAGCTTAAGGGGACTAGCCCAAGAGACCCAGTACTTC | CASSLRGLAQETQYF